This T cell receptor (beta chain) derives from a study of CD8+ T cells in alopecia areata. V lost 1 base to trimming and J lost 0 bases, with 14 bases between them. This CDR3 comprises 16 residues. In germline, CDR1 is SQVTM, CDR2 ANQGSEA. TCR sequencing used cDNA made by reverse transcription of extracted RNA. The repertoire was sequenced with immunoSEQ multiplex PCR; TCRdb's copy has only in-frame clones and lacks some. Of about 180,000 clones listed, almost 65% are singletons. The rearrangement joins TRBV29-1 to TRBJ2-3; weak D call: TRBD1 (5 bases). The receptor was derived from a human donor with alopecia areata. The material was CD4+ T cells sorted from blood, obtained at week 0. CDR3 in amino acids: CSVEAQEITSTDTQYF. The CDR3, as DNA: TGCAGCGTTGAAGCACAGGAGATAACTAGCACAGATACGCAGTATTTT.